One sample yielded the 23 T cell receptor beta chains listed below, sequenced in a study of cytomegalovirus exposure and HLA in healthy donors. Measured with immunoSEQ multiplex PCR; TCRdb has only the in-frame clones, and not every one. The sample lists under 400,000 clones; nearly 90% were seen once. The specimen sequenced was PBMCs. The source of these receptors is a man aged 25 to 40 in good health and CMV-seronegative.

This chain links TRBV6-1 with TRBJ2-1; 7 nucleotides align to TRBD1. Germline assignment: CDR1 MNHNS and CDR2 SASEGT. V trimming: 6 bases; J trimming: 0 bases; junction bases outside the gene matches: 5. CDR3 length equals 15 residues. The CDR3 loop reads CASRDRRSSYNEQFF. The CDR3 nucleotides are TGTGCCAGCAGGGACAGGCGAAGCTCCTACAATGAGCAGTTCTTC.

The CDR3 DNA is TGTGCCAGCACCAGACTAGCGGGGCCTTCCTACGAGCAGTACTTC. As protein: CASTRLAGPSYEQYF. The chain couples TRBV6-6 to TRBJ2-7, with 11 bases lining up with TRBD2. The length of the CDR3 is 15 residues. With 7 bases clipped from V and 1 base from J, the junction kept 6 bases outside the gene matches. Looked up from germline, CDR1 is MNHNY and CDR2 is SVGAGI (reference sequence).

This rearrangement joins TRBV29-1 to TRBJ2-7, with unresolved D. V dropped 5 bases and J dropped 0 bases, with 8 bases sitting between them. The CDR3 loop spans 12 amino acids. Germline CDR1 and CDR2: SQVTM and ANQGSEA. DNA for the CDR3: TGCAGCGTTTTGTCTAGCTCCTACGAGCAGTACTTC. Translating it yields CSVLSSSYEQYF.

The chain links TRBV28 to TRBJ1-1, with TRBD1 matching over 10 bases. In germline, CDR1 is MDHEN, CDR2 SYDVKM. The CDR3 is 13 residues long. V lost 6 bases, J lost 4 bases, and 2 bases stayed unmatched. The CDR3 reads CASRRQGATEAFF. CDR3 nucleotides: TGTGCCAGCAGACGACAGGGGGCCACTGAAGCTTTCTTT.

This clone was counted a single time. This sequence joins TRBV21-1 and TRBJ2-7; the table's TRBD1 call for D was not verified on the DNA. TRBV21-1 is designated a pseudogene. The CDR3 is made up of 17 amino acids. CDR3 coding DNA: TGTGCCAGCAGCAAAGCAGATTGGGACAGGGGCCCCTACGAGCAGTACTTC. This encodes CASSKADWDRGPYEQYF.

This chain's CDR3 is CATSRDQASTDTQYF. DNA of the CDR3: TGTGCCACCAGCAGAGATCAAGCTAGCACAGATACGCAGTATTTT. This chain uses TRBV15 with TRBJ2-3; no clear D. The CDR3 sequence is 15 residues long. The germline CDR1 and CDR2 sequences are LNHNV and YYDKDF (reference sequence). Trimming took off 0 bases at V and 0 bases at J, with 7 bases between the two ends.

The rearrangement joins TRBV6-6 to TRBJ2-1; D possibly corresponds to TRBD2 (5 bases). Trimming left V 6 bases short and J 7 bases short, with 13 bases between. CDR1 MNHNY and CDR2 SVGAGI come from the germline V gene (reference sequence). CDR3 size: 13 residues. CDR3 bases: TGTGCCAGCAGGCTAGAGACGGGGAATGAGCAGTTCTTC. Protein product: CASRLETGNEQFF.

This clone was counted a single time. J is TRBJ1-3 and V is TRBV7-2; tentative D call: TRBD1 (5 bases). V lost 1 base and J lost 3, with 16 bases in between. The CDR3 length is 17 residues. Looked up from germline, CDR1 is SGHTA and CDR2 is FQGNSA. The CDR3 sequence: CASSLEDGRVYGNTIYF. In DNA, the CDR3 is TGTGCCAGCAGCTTAGAAGATGGCAGGGTGTATGGAAACACCATATATTTT.

The chain combines TRBV6-5 with TRBJ2-7, with 8 positions matching TRBD1. After removal of 0 bases from V and 6 bases from J, the junction contained 7 bases not matched to a gene. CDR3 length: 15 residues. Germline-derived CDR1 and CDR2 are MNHEY and SVGAGI. As DNA, the CDR3 is TGTGCCAGCAGTTACTCCTGGACAGGGAACGTCGAGCAGTACTTC. Protein product: CASSYSWTGNVEQYF.

V usage is TRBV19 and J usage is TRBJ1-4; D is ambiguous. The CDR3 extends over 16 amino acids. The V gene lost 2 bases and the J gene lost 4 bases, with 14 bases spanning the gap. The germline V gene encodes CDR1 LNHDA and CDR2 SQIVND (reference sequence). CDR3 sequence: CASSINVRQRNEKLFF. As DNA, the CDR3 is TGTGCCAGTAGTATAAATGTTCGGCAGCGTAATGAAAAACTGTTTTTT.

This chain uses TRBV5-1 with TRBJ2-5; 7 bases line up with TRBD2. Germline V CDR1 and CDR2: SGHRS, YFSETQ. The CDR3 contains 14 residues. V gave up 4 bases and J gave up 6 bases; unmatched junction bases: 9. The CDR3 DNA is TGCGCCAGCAGCGGGGGGGAGTTGTTCAAGACCCAGTACTTC. Its protein product is CASSGGELFKTQYF.

The chain joins TRBV12-5 to TRBJ1-5; no clear D. The V end was cut by 6 bases, the J end by 9 bases, with 15 bases between. CDR1 is LGHNT, CDR2 FRNRAP, per germline. The CDR3 length is 13 residues. DNA for the CDR3: TGTGCTAGTGGAGAGGCCCTACCGCGGCCCCAGCATTTT. Translated, it gives CASGEALPRPQHF.

This chain uses TRBV19 with TRBJ2-3; 14 bases align to TRBD2. Germline V gene data show CDR1 as LNHDA and CDR2 as SQIVND (reference sequence). Trimming took 6 bases from V and 6 from J; bases not matched to a gene: 8. CDR3 size: 16 residues. In DNA form, the CDR3 reads TGTGCCAGTAGCCCTCGGACTAGCGGGGGGATGGATACGCAGTATTTT. Protein: CASSPRTSGGMDTQYF.

This chain joins TRBV7-2 and TRBJ2-1; D is possibly TRBD1 (5 bases). CDR1 is SGHTA and CDR2 is FQGNSA in the germline V gene. V lost 3 bases and J 7 bases, leaving 13 bases between the germline ends. The CDR3 totals 14 residues. CDR3 in DNA: TGTGCCAGCAGCTTCTGGCAGGGAAAAAATGAGCAGTTCTTC. It encodes CASSFWQGKNEQFF.

Notes on this clone: Other DNA sequences in this specimen translate into the identical CDR3. The chain couples TRBV20-1 to TRBJ1-2, with D uncertain. Germline V gene lookup returns CDR1 DFQATT and CDR2 SNEGSKA (reference sequence). The CDR3 has 11 residues. The V and J ends lost 3 bases and 4 bases respectively, with 6 bases between them. The CDR3 DNA follows: TGCAGTGCTAGGGCAGGCTATGGCTACACCTTC. It yields the protein CSARAGYGYTF.

This rearrangement joins TRBV5-1 to TRBJ1-5; weak D call: TRBD1 (5 bases). In germline, CDR1 is SGHRS, CDR2 YFSETQ. The ends were cut back, 1 base at V and 0 bases at J, with 8 bases in the middle. The CDR3 extends over 15 amino acids. DNA for the CDR3: TGCGCCAGCAGCTTGTGGGGGGATAGCAATCAGCCCCAGCATTTT. It translates to CASSLWGDSNQPQHF.

The chain combines TRBV6-1 with TRBJ2-1; D gene uncertain. Germline assignment: CDR1 MNHNS and CDR2 SASEGT. V dropped 3 bases and J dropped 0 bases, with 9 bases sitting between them. CDR3 length equals 15 residues. CDR3 nucleotides: TGTGCCAGCAGTGAGGCCCATGGCTCCTACAATGAGCAGTTCTTC. This sequence encodes CASSEAHGSYNEQFF.

The sample holds one count of this clone. Other DNA sequences in this specimen translate into the identical CDR3. The rearrangement links TRBV20-1 to TRBJ1-1; no clear D gene. CDR1 DFQATT and CDR2 SNEGSKA come from the germline V gene (reference sequence). CDR3 length: 11 amino acids. V was shortened by 6 bases and J by 0 bases, with 5 bases between the two germline ends. DNA for the CDR3: TGCAGTGCCCCAGTGAACACTGAAGCTTTCTTT. The encoded protein is CSAPVNTEAFF.

The chain employs TRBV5-4 and TRBJ1-1, with 8 bases identical to TRBD1. Per germline, CDR1 SGHNT and CDR2 YYREEE (reference sequence). Trimming took 4 bases from V and 0 from J; bases not matched to a gene: 8. The CDR3 is made up of 16 amino acids. CDR3 nucleotide sequence: TGTGCCAGCAGCCCCCGGGACAGGCGCTTGAACACTGAAGCTTTCTTT. Amino acid sequence: CASSPRDRRLNTEAFF.

This clone was found once. The V call is TRBV9, the J call TRBJ1-1, with D maybe TRBD1 (6 bases). CDR1 is SGDLS, CDR2 YYNGEE, per germline. V lost 0 bases and J 7 bases, leaving 10 bases between the germline ends. The CDR3 is 13 residues long. CDR3 in amino acids: CASSVGQDSEAFF. DNA of the CDR3: TGTGCCAGCAGCGTAGGCCAGGACAGTGAAGCTTTCTTT.

This clone occurred a few times. The V gene is TRBV6-1, the J gene TRBJ1-2, with 10 bases fitting TRBD1. This CDR3 spans 15 amino acids. Trimming at V came to 7 bases and at J to 7 bases, leaving 12 bases not matched to a gene. The germline V gene has CDR1 MNHNS and CDR2 SASEGT. The CDR3 DNA follows: TGTGCCAGCAAGATGACAGGGGGCGAACGAGGTGGCTACACCTTC. This sequence encodes CASKMTGGERGGYTF.

V and J are TRBV5-4 and TRBJ2-3; 11 nucleotides align to TRBD2. Germline trimming cut 1 base from V and 4 bases from J; bases unmatched to any gene: 5. This CDR3 comprises 16 residues. Germline values: CDR1 SGHNT, CDR2 YYREEE (reference sequence). CDR3 sequence: CASSLRFSGGADTQYF. CDR3 coding DNA: TGTGCCAGCAGCTTGCGTTTTAGCGGGGGGGCAGATACGCAGTATTTT.

The rearrangement links TRBV4-3 to TRBJ2-1, with D possibly being TRBD2 (5 bases). The CDR3 sequence is 15 residues long. The V end was cut by 0 bases, the J end by 2 bases, with 8 bases between. CDR1 is LGHNA and CDR2 is YSLEER in the germline V gene. The CDR3 loop reads CASSQDRDPYNEQFF. The DNA of the CDR3 is TGCGCCAGCAGCCAAGATCGGGATCCCTACAATGAGCAGTTCTTC.